This record covers a single TCR beta chain. What it binds is not known. The PCR contained 60 Vbeta and 13 Jbeta primers. Produced via immunoSEQ multiplex PCR; TCRdb's table is partial and in-frame only. The data hold approximately 150,000 clones, with roughly four fifths observed a single time. This record comes from a study of cytomegalovirus exposure and HLA in healthy donors. Study-wide results and caveats: Exclusion as indistinguishable affected some V segments, including TRBV6-2 and TRBV6-3. According to a later analysis, most TCR beta chains associated with CMV appeared HLA-restricted.

V shed 3 bases and J shed 6 bases, with 9 bases lying between them. The CDR3 contains 14 residues. CDR1 LNHDA and CDR2 SQIVND come from the germline V gene (reference sequence). The sample consisted of PBMCs. The J gene is TRBJ1-6, the V gene TRBV19; tentatively, D is TRBD1 (6 bases). The receptor was derived from a male donor in good health and CMV-seronegative. The CDR3 here is CASSMPRGNSPLHF. As DNA, the CDR3 is TGTGCCAGTAGTATGCCCAGGGGTAATTCACCCCTCCACTTT.